The source of this T cell receptor (beta chain) is a study of regulatory T cells in long-lasting Graves disease. Construction of TCR beta libraries relied on iRepertoire HTBI primers and on Arm-PCR targeting CDR3 regions. TCRdb reanalysed the multiplex PCR reads using MiXCR and keeps one entry per CDR3 protein. The profile shows roughly 430,000 distinct CDR3 sequences, roughly 15% of them singletons. Germline V lookup: CDR1 DFQATT, CDR2 SNEGSKA (reference sequence). This CDR3 contains 14 residues. The trim removed 1 base at V and 6 bases at J, leaving 4 bases unmatched. Time point of the sample: newly diagnosed GD, antithyroid drugs for less than 3 months. There was RNA extracted from PBMCs, and the TCR library was made from it. These same data were also listed under a study on T cells in Graves' hyperthyroidism and ophthalmopathy.

This chain joins TRBV20-1 and TRBJ2-5; 11 nucleotides line up with TRBD2. The sequencing here drew on peripheral blood mononuclear cells (PBMCs), taken at new diagnosis, from a patient treated with antithyroid drugs. The TCR originated in a woman aged 30 to 39 with Graves disease. The CDR3 spells CSARVTSGRQTQYF. The CDR3 nucleotides are TGCAGTGCTAGAGTCACTAGCGGGAGACAGACCCAGTACTTC.